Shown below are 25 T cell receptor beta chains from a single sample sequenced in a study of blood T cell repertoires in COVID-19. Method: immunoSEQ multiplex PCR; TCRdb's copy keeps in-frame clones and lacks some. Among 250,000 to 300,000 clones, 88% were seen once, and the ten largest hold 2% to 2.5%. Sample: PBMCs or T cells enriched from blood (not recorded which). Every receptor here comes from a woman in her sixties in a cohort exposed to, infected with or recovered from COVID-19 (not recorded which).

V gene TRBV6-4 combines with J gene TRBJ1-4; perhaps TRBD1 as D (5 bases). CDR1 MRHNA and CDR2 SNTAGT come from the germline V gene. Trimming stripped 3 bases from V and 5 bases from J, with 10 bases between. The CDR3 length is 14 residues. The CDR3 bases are TGTGCCAGCAGTGAGGGAAAGGGGAATGAAAAACTGTTTTTT. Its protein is CASSEGKGNEKLFF.

CDR3 DNA: TGTGCCAGCAGGAGAACCGGGACAGGGGTCTACGAGCAGTACTTC. It is translated as CASRRTGTGVYEQYF. The chain employs TRBV14 and TRBJ2-7; 10 nucleotides agree with TRBD1. The J segment lost 3 bases and the V segment lost 6 bases, leaving 8 bases of the junction unmatched. The germline gives CDR1 SGHDN, CDR2 FVKESK. The CDR3 has 15 residues. The full variable domain, rest sourced from reference TRBV14 and TRBJ2-7, is EAGVTQFPSHSVIEKGQTVTLRCDPISGHDNLYWYRRVMGKEIKFLLHFVKESKQDESGMPNNRFLAERTGGTYSTLKVQPAELEDSGVYFCASRRTGTGVYEQYFGPGTRLTVT.

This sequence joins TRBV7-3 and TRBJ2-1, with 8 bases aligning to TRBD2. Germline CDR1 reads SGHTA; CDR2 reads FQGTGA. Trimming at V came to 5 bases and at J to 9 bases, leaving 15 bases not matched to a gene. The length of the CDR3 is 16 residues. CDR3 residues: CASSPSRAGLVAEQFF. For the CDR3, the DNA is TGTGCCAGCAGCCCCTCTCGGGCGGGACTAGTTGCTGAGCAGTTCTTC.

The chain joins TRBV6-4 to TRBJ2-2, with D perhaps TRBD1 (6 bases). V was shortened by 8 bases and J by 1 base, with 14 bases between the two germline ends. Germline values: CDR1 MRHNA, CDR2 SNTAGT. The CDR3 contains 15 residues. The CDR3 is CASRIGTLNTGELFF. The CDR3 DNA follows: TGTGCCAGCCGAATAGGGACACTGAACACCGGGGAGCTGTTTTTT.

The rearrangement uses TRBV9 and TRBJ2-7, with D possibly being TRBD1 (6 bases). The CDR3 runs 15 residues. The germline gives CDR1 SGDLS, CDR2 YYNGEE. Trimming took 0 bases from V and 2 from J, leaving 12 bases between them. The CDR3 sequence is CASSVGFGTTYEQYF. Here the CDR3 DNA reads TGTGCCAGCAGCGTAGGATTTGGGACAACCTACGAGCAGTACTTC.

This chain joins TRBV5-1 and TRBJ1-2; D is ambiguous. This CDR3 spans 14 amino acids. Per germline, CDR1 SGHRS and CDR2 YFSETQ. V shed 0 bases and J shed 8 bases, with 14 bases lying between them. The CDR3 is CASSLDGNPWGYTF. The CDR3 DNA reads TGCGCCAGCAGCTTGGACGGGAATCCGTGGGGCTACACCTTC.

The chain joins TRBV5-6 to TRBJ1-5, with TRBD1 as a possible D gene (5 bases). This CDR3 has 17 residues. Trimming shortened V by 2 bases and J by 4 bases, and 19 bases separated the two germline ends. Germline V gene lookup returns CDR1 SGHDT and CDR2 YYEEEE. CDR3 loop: CASSFPGRQMGNQPQHF. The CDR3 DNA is TGTGCCAGCAGCTTCCCAGGGAGGCAAATGGGGAATCAGCCCCAGCATTTT.

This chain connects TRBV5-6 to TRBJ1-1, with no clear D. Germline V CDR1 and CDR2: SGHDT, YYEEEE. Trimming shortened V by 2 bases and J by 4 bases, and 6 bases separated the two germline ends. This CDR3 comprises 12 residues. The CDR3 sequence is CASSFSGTEAFF. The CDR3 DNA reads TGTGCCAGCAGCTTCTCGGGCACTGAAGCTTTCTTT.

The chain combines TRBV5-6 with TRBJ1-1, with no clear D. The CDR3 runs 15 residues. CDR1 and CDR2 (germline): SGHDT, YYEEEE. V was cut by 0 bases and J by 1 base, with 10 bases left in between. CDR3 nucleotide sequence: TGTGCCAGCAGCTTGGTGGCTAGAACGAACACTGAAGCTTTCTTT. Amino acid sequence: CASSLVARTNTEAFF.

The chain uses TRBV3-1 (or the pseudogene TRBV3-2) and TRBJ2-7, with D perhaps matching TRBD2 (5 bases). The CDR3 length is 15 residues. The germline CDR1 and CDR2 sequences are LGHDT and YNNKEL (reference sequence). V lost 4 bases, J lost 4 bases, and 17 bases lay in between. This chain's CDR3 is CASSRERVDGYEQYF. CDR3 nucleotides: TGTGCCAGCAGCCGGGAGAGGGTGGACGGATACGAGCAGTACTTC.

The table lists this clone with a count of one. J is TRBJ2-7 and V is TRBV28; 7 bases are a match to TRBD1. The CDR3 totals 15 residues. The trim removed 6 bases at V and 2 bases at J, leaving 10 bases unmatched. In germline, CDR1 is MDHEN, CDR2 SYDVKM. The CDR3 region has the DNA TGTGCCAGCAGACCTGCCTTGGGGACAGCCTACGAGCAGTACTTC. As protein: CASRPALGTAYEQYF.

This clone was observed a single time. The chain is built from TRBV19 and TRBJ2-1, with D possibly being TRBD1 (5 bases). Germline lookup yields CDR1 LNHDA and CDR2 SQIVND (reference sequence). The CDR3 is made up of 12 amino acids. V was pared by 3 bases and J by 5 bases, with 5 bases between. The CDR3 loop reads CASSIRDNEQFF. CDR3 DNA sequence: TGTGCCAGTAGTATCAGGGACAATGAGCAGTTCTTC.

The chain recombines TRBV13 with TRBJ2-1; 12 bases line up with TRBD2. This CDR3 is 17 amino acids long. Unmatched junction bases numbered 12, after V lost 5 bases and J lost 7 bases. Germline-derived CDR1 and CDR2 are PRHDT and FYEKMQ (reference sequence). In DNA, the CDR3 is TGTGCCAGCAGCCCCGAATCTAGCGGGAGGGTCCTTAATGAGCAGTTCTTC. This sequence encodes CASSPESSGRVLNEQFF.

The CDR3 DNA is TGTGCCAGCAGCGTGGGACAGCTTAACTATGGCTACACCTTC. Its protein product is CASSVGQLNYGYTF. The chain carries TRBV2 and TRBJ1-2; TRBD1 matches 7 bases. Per the germline V gene, CDR1 is SNHLY and CDR2 is FYNNEI. J gave up 1 base and V 6 bases, and 5 bases lay outside the gene matches. The CDR3 runs 14 residues.

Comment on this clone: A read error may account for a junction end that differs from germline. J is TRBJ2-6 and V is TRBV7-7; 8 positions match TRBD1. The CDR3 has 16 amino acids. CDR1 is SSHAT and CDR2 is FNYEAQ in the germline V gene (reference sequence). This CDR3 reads CASSRDRGPGANVLTF. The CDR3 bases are TGTGCTAGCAGCCGTGACAGGGGCCCTGGGGCCAACGTCCTGACTTTC.

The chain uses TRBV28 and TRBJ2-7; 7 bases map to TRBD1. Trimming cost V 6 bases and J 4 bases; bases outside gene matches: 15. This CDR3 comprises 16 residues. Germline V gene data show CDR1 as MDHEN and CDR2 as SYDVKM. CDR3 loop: CASSSPATGTAYEQYF. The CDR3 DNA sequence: TGTGCCAGCAGCAGTCCGGCAACAGGGACAGCTTACGAGCAGTACTTC.

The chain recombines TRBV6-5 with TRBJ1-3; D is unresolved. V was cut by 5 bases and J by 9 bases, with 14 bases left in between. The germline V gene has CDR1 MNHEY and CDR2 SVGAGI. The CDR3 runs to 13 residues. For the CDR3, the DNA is TGTGCCAGCAGTCGCTCTCCGGGGAGCACCATATATTTT. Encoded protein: CASSRSPGSTIYF.

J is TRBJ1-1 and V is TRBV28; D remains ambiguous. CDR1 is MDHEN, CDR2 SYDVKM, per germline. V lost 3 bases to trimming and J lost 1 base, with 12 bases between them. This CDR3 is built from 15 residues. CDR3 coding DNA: TGTGCCAGCAGTTTGGGAGGGAAACAGAACACTGAAGCTTTCTTT. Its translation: CASSLGGKQNTEAFF.

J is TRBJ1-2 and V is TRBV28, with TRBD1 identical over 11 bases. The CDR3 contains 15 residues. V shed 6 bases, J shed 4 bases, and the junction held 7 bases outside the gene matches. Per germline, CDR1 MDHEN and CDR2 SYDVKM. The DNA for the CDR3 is TGTGCCAGCAGCCCCGGACAGGGGGCCCTCTATGGCTACACCTTC. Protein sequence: CASSPGQGALYGYTF.

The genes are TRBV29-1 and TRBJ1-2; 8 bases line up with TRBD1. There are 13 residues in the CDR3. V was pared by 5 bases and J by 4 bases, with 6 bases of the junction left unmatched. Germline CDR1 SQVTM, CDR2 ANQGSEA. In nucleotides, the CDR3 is TGCAGCGTTAGAAACGGACAGGGCTATGGCTACACCTTC. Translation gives CSVRNGQGYGYTF.

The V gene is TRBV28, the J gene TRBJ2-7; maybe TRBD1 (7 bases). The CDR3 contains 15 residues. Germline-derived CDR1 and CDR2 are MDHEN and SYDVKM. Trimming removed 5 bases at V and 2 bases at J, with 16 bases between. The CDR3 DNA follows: TGTGCCAGCAGTCTACTTCAGGGGGGTGCCTACGAGCAGTACTTC. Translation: CASSLLQGGAYEQYF.

In DNA form, the CDR3 reads TGTGCCAGTAGTGACGGGGGGCCGGGCACTGAAGCTTTCTTT. It is translated as CASSDGGPGTEAFF. V usage is TRBV19 and J usage is TRBJ1-1; TRBD1 might be the D (6 bases). This CDR3 contains 14 residues. Germline CDR1 reads LNHDA; CDR2 reads SQIVND (reference sequence). The V gene lost 5 bases and the J gene lost 4 bases, with 14 bases spanning the gap.

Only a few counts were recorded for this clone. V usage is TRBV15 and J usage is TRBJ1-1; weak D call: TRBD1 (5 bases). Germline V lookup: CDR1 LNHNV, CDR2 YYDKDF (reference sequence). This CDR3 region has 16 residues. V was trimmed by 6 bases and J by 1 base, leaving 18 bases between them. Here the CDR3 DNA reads TGTGCCACCAGTAGGGAGGGCGGGGGTTGGAACACTGAAGCTTTCTTT. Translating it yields CATSREGGGWNTEAFF.

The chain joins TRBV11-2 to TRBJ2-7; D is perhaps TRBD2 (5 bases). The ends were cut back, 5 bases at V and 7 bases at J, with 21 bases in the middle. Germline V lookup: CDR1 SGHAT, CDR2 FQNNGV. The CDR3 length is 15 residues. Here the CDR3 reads CASSLSLVGLGEQYF. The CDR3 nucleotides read TGTGCCAGCAGCCTCTCACTAGTAGGCCTAGGGGAGCAGTACTTC.

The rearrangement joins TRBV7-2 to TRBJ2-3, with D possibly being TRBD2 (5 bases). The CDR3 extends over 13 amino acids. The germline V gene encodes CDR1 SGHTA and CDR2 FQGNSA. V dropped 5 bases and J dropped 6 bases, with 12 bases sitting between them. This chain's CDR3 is CASSTLGSDTQYF. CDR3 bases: TGTGCCAGCAGCACACTAGGTTCGGATACGCAGTATTTT.